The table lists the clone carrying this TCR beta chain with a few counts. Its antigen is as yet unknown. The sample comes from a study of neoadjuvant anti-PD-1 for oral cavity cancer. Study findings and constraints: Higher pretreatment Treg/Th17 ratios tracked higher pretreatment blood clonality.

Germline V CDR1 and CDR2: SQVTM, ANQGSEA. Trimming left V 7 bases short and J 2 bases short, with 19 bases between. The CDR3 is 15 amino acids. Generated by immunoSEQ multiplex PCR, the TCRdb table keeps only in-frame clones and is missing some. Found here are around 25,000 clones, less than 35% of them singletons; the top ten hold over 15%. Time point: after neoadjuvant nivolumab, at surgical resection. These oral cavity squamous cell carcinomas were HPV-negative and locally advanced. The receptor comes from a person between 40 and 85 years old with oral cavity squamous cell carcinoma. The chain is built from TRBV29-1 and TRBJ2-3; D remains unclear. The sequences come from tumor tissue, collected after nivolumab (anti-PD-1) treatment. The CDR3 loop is CSGFRAITPTDTQYF. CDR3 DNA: TGCAGCGGCTTCCGGGCAATAACTCCCACAGATACGCAGTATTTT.